The 10 T cell receptor beta chains given below trace back to one sample, sequenced in a study of shared clonotypes between healthy human individuals. The repertoire was sequenced with immunoSEQ multiplex PCR; TCRdb's copy has only in-frame clones and lacks some. The sample records roughly 500,000 clones, 79% being singletons. Source material: PBMCs. These receptors came from a middle-aged woman in good health. Some clones in this sample may be carry-over from other donors' samples.

V gene TRBV2 combines with J gene TRBJ2-7; 12 positions agree with TRBD2. Germline V gene data show CDR1 as SNHLY and CDR2 as FYNNEI. The CDR3 has 14 amino acids. Germline trimming cut 5 bases from V and 3 bases from J; bases unmatched to any gene: 2. The CDR3 is CASSSGLAGYEQYF. The CDR3, as DNA: TGTGCCAGCAGTTCGGGACTAGCGGGCTACGAGCAGTACTTC.

The rearrangement joins TRBV7-8 to TRBJ1-2; 7 bases line up with TRBD1. The germline V gene encodes CDR1 SGHVS and CDR2 FQNEAQ. The length of the CDR3 is 13 residues. Unmatched junction bases numbered 4, after V lost 5 bases and J lost 4 bases. This CDR3 is CASSVGGVYGYTF. The CDR3 DNA reads TGTGCCAGCAGCGTAGGGGGCGTCTATGGCTACACCTTC.

This clone was observed once. This sequence joins TRBV6-1 and TRBJ2-3, with D possibly being TRBD1 or TRBD2 (5 bases each). V was shortened by 2 bases and J by 4 bases, with 16 bases between the two germline ends. CDR1 MNHNS and CDR2 SASEGT come from the germline V gene. This CDR3 has 16 amino acids. In nucleotides, the CDR3 is TGTGCCAGCAGTGAAAAGGGACCAACGAGCCCAGATACGCAGTATTTT. Translation: CASSEKGPTSPDTQYF.

On this clone itself: It is likely a read error: a sequence one base away is far more abundant. V usage is TRBV18 and J usage is TRBJ2-7; a possible D gene is TRBD1 (5 bases). The germline V and J ends were trimmed by 1 base and 3 bases, with 7 bases remaining between them. Germline CDR1 is KGHSH and CDR2 is LQKENI. CDR3 length: 13 amino acids. CDR3 in amino acids: CASSPHTGYEQYF. Written as DNA, the CDR3 is TGTGCCAGCTCACCACACACAGGCTACGAGCAGTACTTC.

The chain joins TRBV30 to TRBJ1-2, with TRBD1 identical over 7 bases. Trimming removed 1 base from V and 7 bases from J; junction bases left unmatched: 3. Per the germline V gene, CDR1 is GTSNPN and CDR2 is SVGIG (reference sequence). The CDR3 has 12 residues. CDR3 in amino acids: CAWSGYRGGYTF. The CDR3 nucleotides are TGTGCCTGGAGTGGATACAGGGGTGGCTACACCTTC.

In this sample, this clone turned up a few times. This CDR3 is also generated by other DNA sequences in the sample. The rearrangement joins TRBV30 to TRBJ1-1; the D is unclear. The germline V gene encodes CDR1 GTSNPN and CDR2 SVGIG (reference sequence). Trimming removed 0 bases from V and 7 bases from J, with 6 bases in between. The CDR3 consists of 11 residues. CDR3 amino acids: CAWSVGGEAFF. The CDR3 DNA reads TGTGCCTGGAGTGTAGGAGGTGAAGCTTTCTTT.

Here the CDR3 DNA reads TGTGCCAGCAGGGACAGGGAGGCCACCGGGGAGCTGTTTTTT. Residues: CASRDREATGELFF. This chain links TRBV6-6 with TRBJ2-2, with 8 bases fitting TRBD1. In germline, CDR1 is MNHNY, CDR2 SVGAGI (reference sequence). The CDR3 is 14 amino acids. The V gene end was trimmed by 6 bases and the J gene end by 4 bases; junction bases not matched to a gene: 4.

The V and J genes are TRBV6-6 and TRBJ2-2; the D is unclear. This CDR3 contains 15 residues. Germline assignment: CDR1 MNHNY and CDR2 SVGAGI (reference sequence). Trimming removed 6 bases at V and 5 bases at J, with 16 bases between. In nucleotides, the CDR3 is TGTGCCAGCAGCCCCGGTGTTGCGGTAACCGGGGAGCTGTTTTTT. Residues: CASSPGVAVTGELFF.

The rearrangement links TRBV19 to TRBJ2-3; 8 nucleotides align to TRBD2. This CDR3 is built from 15 residues. The V gene's germline CDR1 is LNHDA and CDR2 SQIVND (reference sequence). The trim removed 1 base at V and 5 bases at J, leaving 5 bases unmatched. The CDR3 DNA sequence: TGTGCCAGTAGTATAGGTAGCGGGACCGTAGATACGCAGTATTTT. Amino acids: CASSIGSGTVDTQYF.

For the CDR3, the DNA is TGCGCCAGCAGCTTGGAAGGCGGGAGGTTTTACAATGAGCAGTTCTTC. This sequence encodes CASSLEGGRFYNEQFF. V gene TRBV5-1 combines with J gene TRBJ2-1; 8 bases fit TRBD2. Germline V gene lookup returns CDR1 SGHRS and CDR2 YFSETQ. J was trimmed by 4 bases and V by 0 bases; bases with no gene match: 6. This CDR3 region has 16 residues. Supplemented by reference TRBV5-1 and TRBJ2-1, the full variable domain reads KAGVTQTPRYLIKTRGQQVTLSCSPISGHRSVSWYQQTPGQGLQFLFEYFSETQRNKGNFPGRFSGRQFSNSRSEMNVSTLELGDSALYLCASSLEGGRFYNEQFFGPGTRLTVL.